This TCR beta chain was sequenced during a study of chemoradiotherapy in HPV16-positive cancers. Whole-study context: Candidate HPV-specific T-cell clones and common TCR motifs came from functional assays in two HPV16-positive patients.

The CDR3 spans 15 residues. Germline values: CDR1 LNHDA, CDR2 SQIVND (reference sequence). J gave up 2 bases and V 7 bases, and 6 bases lay outside the gene matches. As regards this clone: Its target is not known.

Sequencing was performed with immunoSEQ multiplex PCR; in TCRdb, only in-frame clones are kept and a portion is missing. Of about 35,000 clones in the sample, roughly 78% were seen once. Findings and caveats of the study: Candidate HPV-specific clones and E7-related TCR motifs grew in tumor during treatment.

Sequencing used blood, obtained from a patient who underwent chemoradiotherapy. This rearrangement joins TRBV19 to TRBJ1-5, with 9 bases that match TRBD1. The clonotype was recovered from a human donor with HPV-associated anogenital cancer. For the CDR3, the DNA is TGTGCCAGTAAGGACAGGGGAATCGGCAATCAGCCCCAGCATTTT. Protein product: CASKDRGIGNQPQHF.